This T cell receptor (beta chain) was recovered during a study of glioma-infiltrating T cells. The iRepertoire nested amplicon-rescue multiplex PCR amplified TCR alpha and beta CDR3s from RNA. For one-step reverse transcription and amplification, roughly 95-450 ng of tissue mRNA or PBMC total RNA was used. TCRdb analysed the multiplex PCR reads with MiXCR anew, one entry per CDR3 protein. The table has around 180,000 distinct CDR3 sequences, around 40% seen once. As for this clonotype: A junction boundary mismatches the germline segment, possibly from a read error.

The CDR3 totals 14 residues. From germline, CDR1 is KGHDR and CDR2 SFDVKD. The receptor was isolated from a human donor with low-grade glioma or glioblastoma, undergoing nonglioma brain surgery, or in good health (not recorded which). The material sequenced was glioma tissue, nonneoplastic brain tissue, or PBMCs (not recorded which). V and J are TRBV24-1 and TRBJ2-1, with 7 positions matching TRBD2. The CDR3 DNA follows: TGTGCCATCAGTGATGCGGGAGTATATTCTGAGCAGTTCTTC. Translated, it gives CAISDAGVYSEQFF.